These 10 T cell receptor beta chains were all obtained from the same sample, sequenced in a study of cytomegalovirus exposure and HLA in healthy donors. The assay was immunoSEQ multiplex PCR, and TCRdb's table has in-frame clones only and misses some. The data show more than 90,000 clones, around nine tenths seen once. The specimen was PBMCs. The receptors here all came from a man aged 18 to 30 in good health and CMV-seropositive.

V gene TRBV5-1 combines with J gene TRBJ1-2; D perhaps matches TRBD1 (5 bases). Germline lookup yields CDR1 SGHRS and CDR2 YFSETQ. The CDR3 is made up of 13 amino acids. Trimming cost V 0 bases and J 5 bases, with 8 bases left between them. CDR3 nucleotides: TGCGCCAGCAGCTTGGCACAGGATTATGGCTACACCTTC. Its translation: CASSLAQDYGYTF.

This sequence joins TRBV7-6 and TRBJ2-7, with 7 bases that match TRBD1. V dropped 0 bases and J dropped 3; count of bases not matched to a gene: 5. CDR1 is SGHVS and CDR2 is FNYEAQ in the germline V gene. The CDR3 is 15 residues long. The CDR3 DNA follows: TGTGCCAGCAGCTTAGCGATGGGACAGAGCTACGAGCAGTACTTC. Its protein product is CASSLAMGQSYEQYF.

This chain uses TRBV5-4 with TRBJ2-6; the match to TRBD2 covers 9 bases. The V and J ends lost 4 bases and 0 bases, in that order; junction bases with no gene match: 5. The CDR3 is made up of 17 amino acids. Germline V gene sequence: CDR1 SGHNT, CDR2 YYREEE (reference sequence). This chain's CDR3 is CASSGSGSYSGANVLTF. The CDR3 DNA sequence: TGTGCCAGCAGCGGTAGCGGGAGTTACTCTGGGGCCAACGTCCTGACTTTC.

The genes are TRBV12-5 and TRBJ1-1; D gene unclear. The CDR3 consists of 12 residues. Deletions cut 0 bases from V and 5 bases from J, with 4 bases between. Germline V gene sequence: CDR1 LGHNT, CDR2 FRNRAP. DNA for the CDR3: TGTGCTAGTGGTTTGGTGAGGACTGAAGCTTTCTTT. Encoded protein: CASGLVRTEAFF.

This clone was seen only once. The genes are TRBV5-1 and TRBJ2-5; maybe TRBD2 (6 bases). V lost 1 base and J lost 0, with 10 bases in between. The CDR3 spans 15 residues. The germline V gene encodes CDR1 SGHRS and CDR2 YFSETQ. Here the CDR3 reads CASSLMAGNQETQYF. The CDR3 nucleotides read TGCGCCAGCAGCTTGATGGCGGGGAACCAAGAGACCCAGTACTTC.

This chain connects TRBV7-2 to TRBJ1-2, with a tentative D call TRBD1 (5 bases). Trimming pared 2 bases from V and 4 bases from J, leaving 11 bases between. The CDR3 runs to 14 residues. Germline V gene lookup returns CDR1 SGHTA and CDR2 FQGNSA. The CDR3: CASSLRGLPYGYTF. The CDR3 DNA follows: TGTGCCAGCAGCTTACGGGGGTTACCCTATGGCTACACCTTC.

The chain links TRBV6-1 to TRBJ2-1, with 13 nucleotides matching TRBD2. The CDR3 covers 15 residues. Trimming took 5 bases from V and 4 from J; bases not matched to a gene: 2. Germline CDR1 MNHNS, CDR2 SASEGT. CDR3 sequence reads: CASSSTSGGYNEQFF. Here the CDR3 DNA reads TGTGCCAGCAGTTCGACTAGCGGGGGGTACAATGAGCAGTTCTTC.

The CDR3 DNA is TGTGCCAGCAGCTTGGCTTTGACTGAAGCTTTCTTT. It codes for CASSLALTEAFF. J is TRBJ1-1 and V is TRBV5-6; D remains unclear. CDR1 SGHDT and CDR2 YYEEEE come from the germline V gene. Trimming removed 0 bases from V and 5 bases from J, with 5 bases in between. CDR3 length: 12 amino acids.

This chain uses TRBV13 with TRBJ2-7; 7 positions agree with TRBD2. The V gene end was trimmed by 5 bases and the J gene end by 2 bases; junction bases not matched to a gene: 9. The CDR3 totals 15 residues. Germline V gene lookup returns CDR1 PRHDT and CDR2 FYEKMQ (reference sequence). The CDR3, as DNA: TGTGCCAGCAGCGTCGGGACTACCGCCCCCTACGAGCAGTACTTC. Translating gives CASSVGTTAPYEQYF.

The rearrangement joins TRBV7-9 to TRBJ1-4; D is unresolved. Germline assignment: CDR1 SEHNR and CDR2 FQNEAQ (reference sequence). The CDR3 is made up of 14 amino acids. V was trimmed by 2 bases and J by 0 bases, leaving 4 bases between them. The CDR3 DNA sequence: TGTGCCAGCAGCTTACAGGCAACTAATGAAAAACTGTTTTTT. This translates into CASSLQATNEKLFF.